Below, 27 T cell receptor beta chains from the same sample are listed, as sequenced in a study of cytomegalovirus exposure and HLA in healthy donors. With 60 Vbeta and 13 Jbeta primers, the PCR was carried out. Data came from immunoSEQ multiplex PCR; TCRdb stores just in-frame clones and leaves some out. The sample yields roughly 90,000 clones, over 65% seen once. Material: PBMCs. These receptors were collected from a woman in her thirties or forties in good health and CMV-seropositive.

The V and J genes are TRBV5-1 and TRBJ2-5; TRBD2 aligns across 14 bases. This CDR3 is 16 amino acids long. The germline V gene encodes CDR1 SGHRS and CDR2 YFSETQ. Trimming at V came to 4 bases and at J to 3 bases, leaving 5 bases not matched to a gene. CDR3: CASSVTGLAGEETQYF. The CDR3, as DNA: TGCGCCAGCAGCGTGACGGGACTAGCGGGAGAAGAGACCCAGTACTTC.

The CDR3 region is CASSLPNEQYF. The CDR3 DNA reads TGTGCCAGCAGCTTGCCAAACGAGCAGTACTTC. The V call is TRBV5-6, the J call TRBJ2-7; D is ambiguous. Per germline, CDR1 SGHDT and CDR2 YYEEEE. V was shortened by 1 base and J by 5 bases, with 4 bases between the two germline ends. CDR3 length: 11 residues.

The V call is TRBV18, the J call TRBJ1-3; a possible D gene is TRBD1 (5 bases). The CDR3 contains 16 residues. Trimming stripped 3 bases from V and 1 base from J, with 13 bases between. Per germline, CDR1 KGHSH and CDR2 LQKENI. The CDR3 DNA reads TGTGCCAGCTCACCGCGCTTGCCAGGGTCTGGAAACACCATATATTTT. It codes for CASSPRLPGSGNTIYF.

This clone showed up just a few times. This chain links TRBV28 with TRBJ2-1, with 11 bases that match TRBD2. The CDR3 is 15 amino acids. V lost 7 bases and J lost 8; bases outside the gene matches: 10. CDR1 and CDR2 (germline): MDHEN, SYDVKM. The CDR3 region is CASIIAGGHMYEQFF. The DNA of the CDR3 is TGTGCCAGCATAATAGCGGGAGGGCATATGTATGAGCAGTTCTTC.

The chain combines TRBV18 with TRBJ1-2, with 7 bases that match TRBD1. The V gene end was trimmed by 4 bases and the J gene end by 7 bases; junction bases not matched to a gene: 6. This CDR3 comprises 13 residues. Germline V lookup: CDR1 KGHSH, CDR2 LQKENI. The CDR3 is CASSQTGEVGYTF. CDR3 DNA sequence: TGTGCCAGCTCACAAACAGGGGAGGTTGGCTACACCTTC.

The rearrangement links TRBV28 to TRBJ2-2; D gene uncertain. Trimming removed 6 bases at V and 2 bases at J, with 16 bases between. This CDR3 is 16 amino acids long. Germline values: CDR1 MDHEN, CDR2 SYDVKM. CDR3 sequence reads: CASSGFSGLNTGELFF. The CDR3 DNA sequence: TGTGCCAGCAGCGGGTTTAGTGGCCTAAACACCGGGGAGCTGTTTTTT.

The rearrangement uses TRBV6-7 and TRBJ2-7, with 9 nucleotides matching TRBD1. TRBV6-7 is assigned to the ORF class and has an uncertain function. This CDR3 spans 15 amino acids. V shed 0 bases and J 7 bases; nucleotides not matched to a gene: 7. Written as DNA, the CDR3 is TGTGCCAGCAGTTACTCCGGGACAGGGTCAGGAGAGCAGTACTTC. Encoded protein: CASSYSGTGSGEQYF.

The CDR3 nucleotides read TGTGCCAGCATATTCTCCGGACAGGGGGCGAACGGTGAGCAGTTCTTC. Its protein is CASIFSGQGANGEQFF. This chain links TRBV11-3 with TRBJ2-1; 11 bases are a match to TRBD1. The CDR3 sequence is 16 residues long. Unmatched junction bases numbered 14, after V lost 7 bases and J lost 9 bases. Germline CDR1 SGHNT, CDR2 YENEEA.

The CDR3 DNA is TGTGCCAGCAGTGAATTAAGCAGGGGTTACGAGCAGTACTTC. Residues: CASSELSRGYEQYF. This rearrangement joins TRBV25-1 to TRBJ2-7; perhaps TRBD1 as D (6 bases). CDR3 length: 14 residues. Per germline, CDR1 MGHDK and CDR2 SYGVNS. Trimming removed 1 base at V and 4 bases at J, with 11 bases between.

This clone has only one observation. This chain connects TRBV5-1 to TRBJ2-5; 8 bases are shared with TRBD2. CDR1 is SGHRS, CDR2 YFSETQ, per germline. V was pared by 0 bases and J by 5 bases, with 6 bases of the junction left unmatched. The CDR3 contains 15 residues. DNA of the CDR3: TGCGCCAGCAGCTTGGGGACTAGCCAGTGGGAGACCCAGTACTTC. Its protein product is CASSLGTSQWETQYF. The whole variable domain, filled in from reference TRBV5-1 and TRBJ2-5, reads KAGVTQTPRYLIKTRGQQVTLSCSPISGHRSVSWYQQTPGQGLQFLFEYFSETQRNKGNFPGRFSGRQFSNSRSEMNVSTLELGDSALYLCASSLGTSQWETQYFGPGTRLLVL.

The chain couples TRBV7-9 to TRBJ2-7; 8 bases map to TRBD2. Germline-derived CDR1 and CDR2 are SEHNR and FQNEAQ (reference sequence). V lost 0 bases to trimming and J lost 2 bases; unmatched junction nucleotides: 6. This CDR3 is 16 amino acids long. The CDR3 nucleotides read TGTGCCAGCAGCTTAGCGGGACTAGTGCCGGCCTACGAGCAGTACTTC. This codes for CASSLAGLVPAYEQYF.

In its sample, this clone was seen once. The chain uses TRBV7-9 and TRBJ2-5, with D possibly being TRBD1 (5 bases). V dropped 1 base and J dropped 3 bases, with 9 bases sitting between them. The CDR3 consists of 14 residues. Germline lookup yields CDR1 SEHNR and CDR2 FQNEAQ (reference sequence). CDR3 sequence: CASSLVGQKETQYF. The CDR3, as DNA: TGTGCCAGCAGCTTAGTGGGGCAGAAAGAGACCCAGTACTTC.

For the CDR3, the DNA is TGTGCCAGTAGTATCACGCAGGTCTCCTACGAGCAGTACTTC. Its protein is CASSITQVSYEQYF. The V and J genes are TRBV19 and TRBJ2-7; D uncertain. The V end was cut by 3 bases, the J end by 0 bases, with 9 bases between. Germline V gene lookup returns CDR1 LNHDA and CDR2 SQIVND (reference sequence). This CDR3 spans 14 amino acids.

The genes are TRBV11-3 and TRBJ1-1, with TRBD1 as a possible D gene (6 bases). Germline V gives CDR1 SGHNT, CDR2 YENEEA. With 4 bases removed from V and 5 bases from J, the gap between germline ends came to 14 bases. CDR3 length: 14 amino acids. The CDR3 bases are TGTGCCAGCAGCTCCATTAGAGGGGGAACTGAAGCTTTCTTT. Protein product: CASSSIRGGTEAFF.

This clone has more than one count but fewer than ten. The rearrangement uses TRBV4-1 and TRBJ2-5, with D perhaps matching TRBD2 (7 bases). The DNA end is more similar to TRBJ2-7, so the J call may be wrong. Germline assignment: CDR1 MGHRA and CDR2 YSYEKL. The CDR3 spans 13 residues. CDR3 nucleotides: TGCGCCAGCAGCCCAGGGGAGGGGAACGAGCAGTACTTC. Residues: CASSPGEGNEQYF.

This rearrangement joins TRBV7-2 to TRBJ2-7, with 8 positions matching TRBD1. This CDR3 is built from 14 residues. Germline V lookup: CDR1 SGHTA, CDR2 FQGNSA. V lost 3 bases, J lost 2 bases, and 3 bases stayed unmatched. CDR3 sequence (DNA): TGTGCCAGCAGCTTGCCAGGGGGCCCCTACGAGCAGTACTTC. Translated: CASSLPGGPYEQYF. Drawing the rest from reference TRBV7-2 and TRBJ2-7, the complete variable domain is GAGVSQSPSNKVTEKGKDVELRCDPISGHTALYWYRQSLGQGLEFLIYFQGNSAPDKSGLPSDRFSAERTGGSVSTLTIQRTQQEDSAVYLCASSLPGGPYEQYFGPGTRLTVT.

CDR3 loop: CASSQRQGLGTNEKLFF. Written as DNA, the CDR3 is TGTGCCAGCAGCCAGAGACAGGGGCTCGGTACTAATGAAAAACTGTTTTTT. The rearrangement joins TRBV28 to TRBJ1-4; 8 nucleotides match TRBD1. Trimming at V came to 6 bases and at J to 2 bases, leaving 11 bases not matched to a gene. CDR1 MDHEN and CDR2 SYDVKM come from the germline V gene. The CDR3 totals 17 residues.

On this clone: An end of the junction does not agree with germline; a read error may underlie this. The chain employs TRBV7-9 and TRBJ2-7; 10 nucleotides line up with TRBD2. CDR1 and CDR2 from the germline V gene are SEHNR and FQNEAQ (reference sequence). The CDR3 sequence is 16 residues long. Here the CDR3 DNA reads TGTTCCAGCAGCTCCGACCCAGGACTAGCGGCCTACGAGCAGTACTTC. It specifies CSSSSDPGLAAYEQYF.

This clone was detected only a few times. This rearrangement joins TRBV27 to TRBJ2-5, with 10 positions matching TRBD2. V trimming: 2 bases; J trimming: 5 bases; junction bases outside the gene matches: 26. The CDR3 runs to 22 residues. The germline V gene has CDR1 MNHEY and CDR2 SMNVEV (reference sequence). For the CDR3, the DNA is TGTGCCAGCAGTTTAGGGTCAGGGGGATTAGACCCAGCGGGAGGGCCGCAGGAGACCCAGTACTTC. Encoded protein: CASSLGSGGLDPAGGPQETQYF.

J is TRBJ2-7 and V is TRBV7-9; TRBD2 aligns across 8 bases. The CDR3 sequence is 19 residues long. In germline, CDR1 is SEHNR, CDR2 FQNEAQ (reference sequence). The trim removed 6 bases at V and 1 base at J, leaving 20 bases unmatched. The CDR3 loop is CASRDAGLASGSLSYEQYF. DNA for the CDR3: TGTGCCAGCAGGGACGCGGGGCTGGCCAGCGGGAGCCTTTCCTACGAGCAGTACTTC.

The rearrangement links TRBV10-3 to TRBJ1-1, with D possibly TRBD1 on 6 matching bases. Germline-derived CDR1 and CDR2 are ENHRY and SYGVKD. The CDR3 length is 13 residues. The germline V and J ends were trimmed by 6 bases and 8 bases, with 16 bases remaining between them. CDR3 nucleotides: TGTGCCATCAGCCTGGAACAGGGTCGGGAAGCTTTCTTT. As protein: CAISLEQGREAFF.

CDR3 loop: CASSQRTSLTLTQYF. The CDR3, as DNA: TGTGCCAGCAGCCAACGGACTAGCCTAACCCTTACGCAGTATTTT. The chain uses TRBV5-8 and TRBJ2-3; 8 bases align to TRBD2. This CDR3 comprises 15 residues. With V trimmed by 4 bases and J by 8 bases, 12 bases remained unmatched. Germline lookup yields CDR1 SGHTS and CDR2 YDEGEE. The whole variable domain, remainder taken from reference TRBV5-8 and TRBJ2-3, is EAGVTQSPTHLIKTRGQQATLRCSPISGHTSVYWYQQALGLGLQFLLWYDEGEERNRGNFPPRFSGRQFPNYSSELNVNALELEDSALYLCASSQRTSLTLTQYFGPGTRLTVL.

As DNA, the CDR3 is TGTGCCAGCAGTAAAATAGCGGGACAGACTAACAATGAGCAGTTCTTC. It specifies CASSKIAGQTNNEQFF. V and J are TRBV7-9 and TRBJ2-1, with D perhaps TRBD2 (8 bases). The CDR3 has 16 amino acids. The V gene lost 6 bases and the J gene lost 5 bases, with 20 bases spanning the gap. Germline V CDR1 and CDR2: SEHNR, FQNEAQ (reference sequence).

The chain employs TRBV6-1 and TRBJ1-3, with TRBD1 as a possible D gene (6 bases). CDR1 MNHNS and CDR2 SASEGT come from the germline V gene. This CDR3 region has 15 residues. V was trimmed by 6 bases and J by 1 base, leaving 13 bases between them. CDR3 in amino acids: CASSHREGSGNTIYF. In DNA, the CDR3 is TGTGCCAGCAGCCACAGGGAAGGGTCTGGAAACACCATATATTTT.

DNA for the CDR3: TGTGCCAGCAGCTCCTCAGCGGGAGCCACCTACGAGCAGTACTTC. It encodes CASSSSAGATYEQYF. The V and J genes are TRBV7-9 and TRBJ2-7; 8 nucleotides agree with TRBD2. CDR3 length: 15 residues. CDR1 is SEHNR and CDR2 is FQNEAQ in the germline V gene (reference sequence). V lost 4 bases and J lost 2; bases outside the gene matches: 7.

This sequence joins TRBV5-1 and TRBJ2-5; 15 nucleotides agree with TRBD2. The V and J ends lost 3 bases and 12 bases, in that order; junction bases with no gene match: 9. This CDR3 has 15 amino acids. CDR1 and CDR2 from the germline V gene are SGHRS and YFSETQ. CDR3 DNA sequence: TGCGCCAGCAGCTACGGACTAGCGGGAGGGGAAAAGGAGTACTTC. This codes for CASSYGLAGGEKEYF.

The chain joins TRBV10-1 to TRBJ2-1, with 7 bases that match TRBD1. Germline V CDR1 and CDR2: WNHNN, SYGVQD (reference sequence). J was trimmed by 6 bases and V by 2 bases; bases with no gene match: 7. The CDR3 runs to 15 residues. The CDR3 DNA is TGCGCCAGCAGTGAGGGACAGGTATTTGGCAATGAGCAGTTCTTC. Translating gives CASSEGQVFGNEQFF.